This TCR beta chain originates from a study of technical replicates of blood from a handful of donors. The CDR3 contains 15 residues. Germline CDR1 and CDR2: MNHEY and SMNVEV (reference sequence). Unmatched junction bases numbered 6, after V lost 4 bases and J lost 2 bases. The protocol was immunoSEQ multiplex PCR, while the TCRdb copy is restricted to in-frame clones and leaves out a portion. This sample has more than 65,000 clones, with around 97% found just once. Sequencing used T cells isolated from PBMCs. The source is a human donor in good health. The V call is TRBV27, the J call TRBJ2-7, with TRBD1 identical over 9 bases. As DNA, the CDR3 is TGTGCCAGCAGTTGGGGGGACAGGGACACCTACGAGCAGTACTTC. Its protein is CASSWGDRDTYEQYF.